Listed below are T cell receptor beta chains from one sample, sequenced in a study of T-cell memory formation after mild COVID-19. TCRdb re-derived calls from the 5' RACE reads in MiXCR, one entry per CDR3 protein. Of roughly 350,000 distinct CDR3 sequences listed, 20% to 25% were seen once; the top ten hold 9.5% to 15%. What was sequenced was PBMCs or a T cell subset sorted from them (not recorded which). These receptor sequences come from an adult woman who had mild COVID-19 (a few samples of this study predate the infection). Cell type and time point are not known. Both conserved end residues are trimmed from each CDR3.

CDR3: ASSLTSGGAFNEQF
V: TRBV6-2/TRBV6-3
J: TRBJ2-1

CDR3: ASSAGREPSYGYT
V: TRBV12-3/TRBV12-4
J: TRBJ1-2

CDR3: ASSEANSRGITEAF
V: TRBV6-1
J: TRBJ1-1

CDR3: ASMEGGLTEAF
V: TRBV5-1
J: TRBJ1-1

CDR3: ASSLALLGGSSYNEQF
V: TRBV7-9
J: TRBJ2-1

CDR3: ASSELGGQETQY
V: TRBV2
J: TRBJ2-5

CDR3: ASSQGTSGSYYEQY
V: TRBV4-3
J: TRBJ2-7

CDR3: ASSLASTAQY
V: TRBV7-2
J: TRBJ2-3

CDR3: ASSRRAGLETQY
V: TRBV11-2
J: TRBJ2-5

CDR3: SAAASRSEQF
V: TRBV20-1
J: TRBJ2-1

CDR3: SARVLRAHLYEQY
V: TRBV20-1
J: TRBJ2-7

CDR3: ASSQTSGGNTEAF
V: TRBV4-1
J: TRBJ1-1

CDR3: ASSVGTDYGYT
V: TRBV9
J: TRBJ1-2

CDR3: ASSLTAGVTEAF
V: TRBV5-1
J: TRBJ1-1

CDR3: ASSVWANNEQF
V: TRBV9
J: TRBJ2-1

CDR3: ASSIEGTTRPTNEQF
V: TRBV19
J: TRBJ2-1

CDR3: ASRGLTSGNTIY
V: TRBV6-5
J: TRBJ1-3

CDR3: ASSSRSGRVNEQF
V: TRBV28
J: TRBJ2-1

CDR3: ASSHGTVTNEKLF
V: TRBV4-1
J: TRBJ1-4

CDR3: ASSLVAGGGTDTQY
V: TRBV5-1
J: TRBJ2-3

CDR3: AISESACETGICGEQY
V: TRBV10-3
J: TRBJ2-7

CDR3: AISESVSEQF
V: TRBV10-3
J: TRBJ2-1

CDR3: ASSDGSRPQH
V: TRBV10-1
J: TRBJ1-5

CDR3: ASSQTVGYGYT
V: TRBV27
J: TRBJ1-2

CDR3: ASSLVFTGGEAAQY
V: TRBV7-2
J: TRBJ2-5

CDR3: ASSRIAGGNYEQY
V: TRBV19
J: TRBJ2-7

CDR3: ATRTSGTVNTEAF
V: TRBV24-1
J: TRBJ1-1

CDR3: ASSEPSSGGFTDTQY
V: TRBV2
J: TRBJ2-3

CDR3: ATSGDSDTDTQY
V: TRBV24-1
J: TRBJ2-3

CDR3: ASSLHRDRASYEQY
V: TRBV3-1
J: TRBJ2-7

CDR3: AMAGATGNNEQF
V: TRBV10-3
J: TRBJ2-1

CDR3: ASSSTTSPGTDTQY
V: TRBV5-1
J: TRBJ2-3

CDR3: ASSHLVNTEAF
V: TRBV14
J: TRBJ1-1

CDR3: SVRRPGDHEQY
V: TRBV29-1
J: TRBJ2-7

CDR3: SARDLSTTGGEQF
V: TRBV20-1
J: TRBJ2-1

CDR3: ASGKGLESPLH
V: TRBV6-6
J: TRBJ1-6

CDR3: ASSLGLAGGANEQF
V: TRBV7-2
J: TRBJ2-1

CDR3: ASSGGRGAEAF
V: TRBV27
J: TRBJ1-1

CDR3: ASSFQGSFYEQY
V: TRBV5-6
J: TRBJ2-7

CDR3: SAPGRVGGEQY
V: TRBV20-1
J: TRBJ2-7